These 25 T cell receptor beta chains originate from one sample sequenced in a study of blood T cell repertoires in COVID-19. Repertoires were generated with immunoSEQ multiplex PCR, while TCRdb's copy carries only in-frame clones and drops some. The sample has approximately 110,000 clones; more than 80% are singletons. Sequenced sample: peripheral blood. Every receptor here comes from a woman aged 80 or over with acute or convalescent COVID-19.

The V and J genes are TRBV7-9 and TRBJ2-7; 9 nucleotides agree with TRBD1. The V gene's germline CDR1 is SEHNR and CDR2 FQNEAQ (reference sequence). The CDR3 is made up of 15 amino acids. Trimming cost V 5 bases and J 2 bases; bases outside gene matches: 7. The CDR3 DNA follows: TGTGCCAGCAGCAGTCCCCGGGACAGGGCCTACGAGCAGTACTTC. Its translation: CASSSPRDRAYEQYF.

The chain recombines TRBV27 with TRBJ1-2, with D maybe TRBD1 (6 bases). Deletions cut 5 bases from V and 4 bases from J, with 14 bases between. The germline CDR1 and CDR2 sequences are MNHEY and SMNVEV (reference sequence). The CDR3 is 14 residues long. The chain's CDR3 is CASSPDSALYGYTF. CDR3 bases: TGTGCCAGCAGTCCGGACAGCGCACTCTATGGCTACACCTTC.

The CDR3 sequence is CASSYGGLGISPLHF. The CDR3 DNA follows: TGTGCCAGCAGCTATGGGGGACTGGGAATTTCACCCCTCCACTTT. This chain links TRBV7-8 with TRBJ1-6, with a tentative D call TRBD1 (5 bases). The V gene's germline CDR1 is SGHVS and CDR2 FQNEAQ. V gave up 4 bases and J gave up 9 bases, with 16 bases separating them. CDR3 length equals 15 residues.

The gene calls are TRBV5-4 and TRBJ2-7, with TRBD1 matching 8 bases. In germline, CDR1 is SGHNT, CDR2 YYREEE (reference sequence). V lost 2 bases and J lost 5; bases outside the gene matches: 9. The CDR3 runs 15 residues. The CDR3 here is CASSLQRWTGNEQYF. The CDR3 region has the DNA TGTGCCAGCAGCTTACAGAGGTGGACAGGGAACGAGCAGTACTTC.

The J gene is TRBJ1-2, the V gene TRBV6-1, with TRBD1 identical over 9 bases. V shed 2 bases and J 4 bases; nucleotides not matched to a gene: 8. CDR1 is MNHNS, CDR2 SASEGT, per germline. The CDR3 consists of 16 residues. CDR3 sequence (DNA): TGTGCCAGCAGTGAACGGCGACAGGGGGGGGTCTATGGCTACACCTTC. The encoded protein is CASSERRQGGVYGYTF.

The genes are TRBV10-3 and TRBJ1-4, with 9 bases that match TRBD1. The junction had 1 base not matched to a gene; V was cut back by 6 bases and J by 5 bases. The CDR3 runs 13 residues. Germline V gene lookup returns CDR1 ENHRY and CDR2 SYGVKD. CDR3 nucleotides: TGTGCCATCAGGGACAGGGGAAATGAAAAACTGTTTTTT. This encodes CAIRDRGNEKLFF.

V usage is TRBV9 and J usage is TRBJ1-2; D possibly corresponds to TRBD1 (5 bases). In germline, CDR1 is SGDLS, CDR2 YYNGEE. V lost 0 bases and J 4 bases, leaving 10 bases between the germline ends. CDR3 length equals 14 residues. CDR3 in amino acids: CASSVGGGSYGYTF. CDR3 nucleotides: TGTGCCAGCAGCGTAGGCGGGGGGAGCTATGGCTACACCTTC.

The genes are TRBV3-1 (or the pseudogene TRBV3-2) and TRBJ2-5; D is perhaps TRBD2 (7 bases). The CDR3 is 18 residues long. The germline gives CDR1 LGHDT, CDR2 YNNKEL (reference sequence). V lost 2 bases, J lost 5 bases, and 24 bases lay in between. CDR3: CASSQRPGRAGAWETQYF. As DNA, the CDR3 is TGTGCCAGCAGCCAACGCCCAGGGAGGGCGGGGGCATGGGAGACCCAGTACTTC.

V usage is TRBV10-3 and J usage is TRBJ2-3, with TRBD2 matching 7 bases. Losses at the gene ends were 10 bases for V and 4 bases for J; bases not matched to a gene: 5. This CDR3 region has 12 residues. CDR1 and CDR2 from the germline V gene are ENHRY and SYGVKD. The CDR3 protein is CATALASDTQYF. In DNA, the CDR3 is TGTGCCACCGCACTAGCGTCAGATACGCAGTATTTT.

The chain carries TRBV10-2 and TRBJ1-5; 7 bases are shared with TRBD1. V lost 5 bases, J lost 5 bases, and 6 bases stayed unmatched. Germline values: CDR1 WSHSY, CDR2 SAAADI. The CDR3 runs to 14 residues. The CDR3, as DNA: TGCGCCAGCAGTCAGGGGGTGTCTCATCAGCCCCAGCATTTT. It specifies CASSQGVSHQPQHF.

The chain couples TRBV6-5 to TRBJ2-7; D possibly corresponds to TRBD1 (6 bases). Germline CDR1 is MNHEY and CDR2 is SVGAGI. CDR3 length: 14 amino acids. Deletions cut 5 bases from V and 2 bases from J, with 13 bases between. CDR3 sequence reads: CASSPTGITYEQYF. The CDR3 DNA reads as TGTGCCAGCAGTCCCACAGGGATAACCTACGAGCAGTACTTC.

The chain carries TRBV27 and TRBJ2-7, with 8 bases lining up with TRBD2. Trimming took 5 bases from V and 4 from J; bases not matched to a gene: 4. This CDR3 has 13 amino acids. Germline V lookup: CDR1 MNHEY, CDR2 SMNVEV (reference sequence). The CDR3 bases are TGTGCCAGCAGTCTCGGACTAGCTTACGAGCAGTACTTC. Translating gives CASSLGLAYEQYF.

The chain carries TRBV4-1 and TRBJ2-5; 10 bases agree with TRBD2. From germline, CDR1 is MGHRA and CDR2 YSYEKL. The CDR3 contains 15 residues. The V segment lost 2 bases and the J segment 4 bases; nucleotides outside the gene matches: 4. The CDR3 coding sequence is TGCGCCAGCAGCCAATTACTAGCGGGGTCAGAGACCCAGTACTTC. Amino acids: CASSQLLAGSETQYF.

This chain joins TRBV2 and TRBJ2-2, with D tentatively TRBD2 (5 bases). Germline CDR1 reads SNHLY; CDR2 reads FYNNEI. The CDR3 covers 12 residues. V lost 8 bases to trimming and J lost 4 bases, with 8 bases between them. This CDR3 reads CASGRGTGELFF. The CDR3 DNA reads as TGTGCCAGCGGACGGGGCACCGGGGAGCTGTTTTTT.

This sequence joins TRBV12-2 and TRBJ1-6; the DNA was not compared with TRBD1, the D call given in the table. TRBV12-2 is an annotated pseudogene. The CDR3 sequence is 16 residues long. The CDR3: CARPFKGALRNSPLHF. CDR3 sequence (DNA): TGTGCAAGACCCTTTAAGGGGGCGCTTAGAAATTCACCCCTCCACTTT.

In its sample, this clone was seen once. V and J are TRBV7-8 and TRBJ2-2; tentative D call: TRBD2 (7 bases). V lost 1 base, J lost 2 bases, and 14 bases lay in between. The CDR3 is 17 residues long. Germline values: CDR1 SGHVS, CDR2 FQNEAQ. CDR3 DNA sequence: TGTGCCAGCAGCTTAGTAGGGGGGGTTGGTAACACCGGGGAGCTGTTTTTT. Protein: CASSLVGGVGNTGELFF. Full variable domain (rest looked up from reference TRBV7-8 and TRBJ2-2): GAGVSQSPRYKVAKRGQDVALRCDPISGHVSLFWYQQALGQGPEFLTYFQNEAQLDKSGLPSDRFFAERPEGSVSTLKIQRTQQEDSAVYLCASSLVGGVGNTGELFFGEGSRLTVL.

The V call is TRBV5-6, the J call TRBJ2-7, with D possibly matching TRBD1 (5 bases). Germline V gives CDR1 SGHDT, CDR2 YYEEEE. Between the trimmed V and J ends, which lost 7 bases and 3 bases, there was a span of 8 bases. This CDR3 is built from 11 residues. The CDR3 loop is CASSRDYEQYF. The CDR3 nucleotides are TGTGCCAGCTCCAGGGACTACGAGCAGTACTTC.

V gene TRBV11-1 combines with J gene TRBJ2-5; 7 bases match TRBD1. Trimming cost V 4 bases and J 0 bases; bases outside gene matches: 5. CDR1 and CDR2 (germline): SGHAT, FQDESV (reference sequence). The CDR3 length is 15 residues. CDR3 residues: CASSSRQGHQETQYF. CDR3 bases: TGTGCCAGCAGCTCCCGACAGGGTCACCAAGAGACCCAGTACTTC.

The chain uses TRBV4-1 and TRBJ2-3; maybe TRBD2 (7 bases). CDR3 length: 17 amino acids. Germline V gene lookup returns CDR1 MGHRA and CDR2 YSYEKL. Trimming stripped 3 bases from V and 1 base from J, with 17 bases between. Here the CDR3 DNA reads TGCGCCAGCAGCCATGAACCGGGGGGCTCTGGCACAGATACGCAGTATTTT. This translates into CASSHEPGGSGTDTQYF.

V gene TRBV4-2 combines with J gene TRBJ1-1, with 7 nucleotides matching TRBD1. This CDR3 is 15 amino acids long. V trimming: 0 bases; J trimming: 4 bases; junction bases outside the gene matches: 5. Germline assignment: CDR1 LGHNA and CDR2 YNFKEQ. CDR3 nucleotide sequence: TGTGCCAGCAGCCAAGAAGGGGGCATAGGCACTGAAGCTTTCTTT. Translating it yields CASSQEGGIGTEAFF.

V gene TRBV2 combines with J gene TRBJ2-3, with 8 bases lining up with TRBD1. The CDR3 sequence is 14 residues long. J gave up 1 base and V 6 bases, and 3 bases lay outside the gene matches. Germline CDR1 reads SNHLY; CDR2 reads FYNNEI. In DNA, the CDR3 is TGTGCCAGCAGGGACAGGGATCGCACAGATACGCAGTATTTT. This sequence encodes CASRDRDRTDTQYF.

The rearrangement links TRBV28 to TRBJ2-7; no reliable D call. Germline-derived CDR1 and CDR2 are MDHEN and SYDVKM. The CDR3 covers 10 residues. V dropped 11 bases and J dropped 2 bases, with 7 bases sitting between them. CDR3 in amino acids: CAAGTYEQYF. The CDR3 DNA reads as TGTGCCGCAGGAACCTACGAGCAGTACTTC. The variable domain in full, completed from reference TRBV28 and TRBJ2-7, reads DVKVTQSSRYLVKRTGEKVFLECVQDMDHENMFWYRQDPGLGLRLIYFSYDVKMKEKGDIPEGYSVSREKKERFSLILESASTNQTSMYLCAAGTYEQYFGPGTRLTVT.

The chain is built from TRBV5-6 and TRBJ1-4; 7 bases align to TRBD1. The CDR3 length is 16 residues. Per germline, CDR1 SGHDT and CDR2 YYEEEE. J gave up 7 bases and V 3 bases, and 12 bases lay outside the gene matches. DNA of the CDR3: TGTGCCAGCAGCTCCCGACAGGGATTTGGTAGTGAAAAACTGTTTTTT. Its translation: CASSSRQGFGSEKLFF.

This chain joins TRBV19 and TRBJ2-5; maybe TRBD1 (5 bases). This CDR3 has 15 residues. Trimming cost V 1 base and J 5 bases, with 14 bases left between them. Germline values: CDR1 LNHDA, CDR2 SQIVND (reference sequence). The CDR3 DNA sequence: TGTGCCAGTAGTATAGGAACGGGCGCAGGGGAGACCCAGTACTTC. This gives the protein CASSIGTGAGETQYF.

V is TRBV4-1 and J is TRBJ1-1; 8 nucleotides align to TRBD1. V lost 4 bases to trimming and J lost 1 base; unmatched junction nucleotides: 5. The CDR3 consists of 15 residues. The germline V gene has CDR1 MGHRA and CDR2 YSYEKL. CDR3 sequence reads: CASSRGTGSNTEAFF. DNA for the CDR3: TGCGCCAGCAGCCGGGGGACAGGATCGAACACTGAAGCTTTCTTT.